These 6 T cell receptor beta chains were all obtained from the same sample, sequenced in a study of CD8+ T cells in alopecia areata. Following RNA extraction, reverse transcription yielded cDNA that acted as the sequencing template. The method was immunoSEQ multiplex PCR; TCRdb's version includes in-frame clones alone and lacks a portion of them. The sample consists of 250,000 to 300,000 clones, about 62% of them appearing once. Treatment noted: oral pan-JAK inhibitor, 5-10 mg twice daily. The source material was CD4+ T cells sorted from blood, sampled at week 24, from a patient treated with tofacitinib. These TCRs come from a human donor with alopecia areata.

This clone was seen a few times. The chain is built from TRBV7-2 and TRBJ2-7, with unresolved D. V gave up 1 base and J gave up 4 bases, with 17 bases separating them. Germline V gene sequence: CDR1 SGHTA, CDR2 FQGNSA. The CDR3 is 16 residues long. In DNA, the CDR3 is TGTGCCAGCAGCTTAGGACTCAGTGGGATGAGGTACGAGCAGTACTTC. Translating gives CASSLGLSGMRYEQYF.

CDR3 bases: TGCGCCAGCAGCCCAAGGGACAGGGGGAACGAGCAGTACTTC. It codes for CASSPRDRGNEQYF. The rearrangement uses TRBV5-1 and TRBJ2-7, with TRBD1 matching 11 bases. Losses at the gene ends were 4 bases for V and 5 bases for J; bases not matched to a gene: 5. This CDR3 has 14 residues. Germline assignment: CDR1 SGHRS and CDR2 YFSETQ.

The chain has TRBV2 and TRBJ2-5; D could derive from TRBD1 or TRBD2 (5 bases each). This CDR3 has 12 amino acids. The ends were cut back, 7 bases at V and 5 bases at J, with 11 bases in the middle. The V gene's germline CDR1 is SNHLY and CDR2 FYNNEI. The CDR3 spells CASTLGTETQYF. The CDR3 nucleotides are TGTGCCAGCACGCTGGGGACGGAGACCCAGTACTTC.

This clone was observed many times. The chain has TRBV19 and TRBJ2-3; weak D call: TRBD1 (6 bases). This CDR3 has 15 residues. Germline V gene data show CDR1 as LNHDA and CDR2 as SQIVND (reference sequence). Trimming took off 6 bases at V and 1 base at J, with 14 bases between the two ends. The CDR3 sequence: CASSLRTAGTDTQYF. The CDR3 DNA follows: TGTGCCAGTAGCCTCCGGACAGCGGGCACAGATACGCAGTATTTT.

This chain links TRBV27 with TRBJ2-2, with a possible D match to TRBD2 (5 bases). The CDR3 has 15 amino acids. Trimming took off 6 bases at V and 0 bases at J, with 11 bases between the two ends. Germline V CDR1 and CDR2: MNHEY, SMNVEV (reference sequence). In DNA, the CDR3 is TGTGCCAGCAGCAACGGGATAGCGAACACCGGGGAGCTGTTTTTT. Translated: CASSNGIANTGELFF.

This clone was seen once. V usage is TRBV6-5 and J usage is TRBJ2-5; no clear D. This CDR3 has 11 residues. CDR1 is MNHEY, CDR2 SVGAGI, per germline. V lost 6 bases to trimming and J lost 6 bases, with 8 bases between them. CDR3 DNA: TGTGCCAGCAGAATGCAGCAGACCCAGTACTTC. Translating it yields CASRMQQTQYF.